The clone carrying this T cell receptor (beta chain) was seen repeatedly, ten times or more. Its antigen is unidentified. Other DNA sequences within the sample encode an identical CDR3. This entry belongs to a study of shared clonotypes between healthy human individuals. Assay: immunoSEQ multiplex PCR; the TCRdb copy retains only in-frame clones and omits some. This sample has around 1 million clones, with over 75% found just once. Per germline, CDR1 SNHLY and CDR2 FYNNEI. V was shortened by 1 base and J by 6 bases, with 7 bases between the two germline ends. The CDR3 runs 13 residues. Findings and caveats of the study: A few donors had about 5.1% of their naive CD4 clonotypes in common. Clonotype sharing across donors was expected to vary with sequencing depth.

The sequence derives from a man aged 18 to 30 in good health. Sequences were obtained from memory CD4+ T cells sorted from blood. Subset: CD45RA-negative fraction. The chain recombines TRBV2 with TRBJ1-5, with D maybe TRBD1 (5 bases). The CDR3 is CASSEEGAQPQHF. DNA for the CDR3: TGTGCCAGCAGTGAAGAAGGGGCTCAGCCCCAGCATTTT. Full variable domain (rest looked up from reference TRBV2 and TRBJ1-5): EPEVTQTPSHQVTQMGQEVILRCVPISNHLYFYWYRQILGQKVEFLVSFYNNEISEKSEIFDDQFSVERPDGSNFTLKIRSTKLEDSAMYFCASSEEGAQPQHFGDGTRLSIL.